This T cell receptor beta chain was sequenced in a study of blood T cell repertoires in COVID-19. Profiled with immunoSEQ multiplex PCR; TCRdb holds only in-frame clones, not every one. The repertoire has under 200,000 clones, about 84% of them found once; the top ten carry about 6%. Germline V lookup: CDR1 SGHTA, CDR2 FQGNSA. Losses at the gene ends were 1 base for V and 4 bases for J; bases not matched to a gene: 2. The CDR3 is 14 amino acids. The V call is TRBV7-2, the J call TRBJ1-1; 8 bases map to TRBD1. The sequencing sample was made of PBMCs or T cells enriched from blood (not recorded which). The receptor comes from a man between 40 and 49 years old with acute COVID-19. CDR3 DNA sequence: TGTGCCAGCAGCTTAGGACAGGGGAGCACTGAAGCTTTCTTT. Translated: CASSLGQGSTEAFF.